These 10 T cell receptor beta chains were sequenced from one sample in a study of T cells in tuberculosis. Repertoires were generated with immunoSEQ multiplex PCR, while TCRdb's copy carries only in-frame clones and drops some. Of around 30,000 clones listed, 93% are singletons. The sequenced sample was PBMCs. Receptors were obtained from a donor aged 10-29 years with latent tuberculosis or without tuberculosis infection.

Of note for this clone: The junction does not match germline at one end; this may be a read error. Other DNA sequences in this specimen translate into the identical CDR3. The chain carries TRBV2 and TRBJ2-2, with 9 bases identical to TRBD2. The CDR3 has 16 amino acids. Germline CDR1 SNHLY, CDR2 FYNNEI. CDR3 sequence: CASSLSGGPNTGELFF. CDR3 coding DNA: TGTGCCAGCAGTCTTAGCGGGGGTCCGAACACCGGGGAGCTATTTTTT.

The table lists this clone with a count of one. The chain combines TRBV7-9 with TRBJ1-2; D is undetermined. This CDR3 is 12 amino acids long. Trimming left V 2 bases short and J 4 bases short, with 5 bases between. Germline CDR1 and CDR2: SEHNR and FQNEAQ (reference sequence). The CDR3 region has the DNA TGTGCCAGCAGCTTAACAGCCTATGGCTACACCTTC. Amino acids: CASSLTAYGYTF.

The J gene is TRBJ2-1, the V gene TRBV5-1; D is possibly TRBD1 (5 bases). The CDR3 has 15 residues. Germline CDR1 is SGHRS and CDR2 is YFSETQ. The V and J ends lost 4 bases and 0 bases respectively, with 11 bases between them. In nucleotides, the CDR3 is TGCGCCAGCAGCGCGGCTCAGGGCTCCTACAATGAGCAGTTCTTC. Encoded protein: CASSAAQGSYNEQFF.

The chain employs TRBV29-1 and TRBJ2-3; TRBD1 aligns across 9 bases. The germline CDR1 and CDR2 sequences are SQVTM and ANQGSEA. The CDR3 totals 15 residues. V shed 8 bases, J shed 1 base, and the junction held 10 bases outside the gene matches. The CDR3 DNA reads TGCAGCCTTGGTGCGACAGGGGGAGGCACAGATACGCAGTATTTT. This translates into CSLGATGGGTDTQYF.

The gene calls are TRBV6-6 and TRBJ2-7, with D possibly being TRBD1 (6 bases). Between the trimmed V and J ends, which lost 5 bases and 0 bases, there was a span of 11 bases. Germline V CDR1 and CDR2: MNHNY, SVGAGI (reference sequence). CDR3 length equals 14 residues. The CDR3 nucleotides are TGTGCCAGCAGTACTACAGGGCGCTCCTACGAGCAGTACTTC. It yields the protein CASSTTGRSYEQYF.

The CDR3 reads CATSRDGFVNQPQHF. The CDR3 bases are TGTGCCACCAGCAGAGACGGTTTTGTCAATCAGCCCCAGCATTTT. The genes are TRBV15 and TRBJ1-5; D is uncertain. The CDR3 is made up of 15 amino acids. Germline V gives CDR1 LNHNV, CDR2 YYDKDF (reference sequence). The ends were cut back, 0 bases at V and 3 bases at J, with 9 bases in the middle.

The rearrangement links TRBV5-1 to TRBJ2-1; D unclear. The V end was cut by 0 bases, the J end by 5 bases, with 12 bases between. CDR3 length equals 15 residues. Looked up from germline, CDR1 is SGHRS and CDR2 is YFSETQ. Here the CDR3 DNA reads TGCGCCAGCAGCTTGGGACTGCAACCTCACAATGAGCAGTTCTTC. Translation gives CASSLGLQPHNEQFF.

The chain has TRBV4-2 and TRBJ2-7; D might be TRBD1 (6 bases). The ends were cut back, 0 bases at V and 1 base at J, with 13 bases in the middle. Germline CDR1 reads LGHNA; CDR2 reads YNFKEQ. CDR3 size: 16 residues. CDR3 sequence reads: CASSQDGAQGSYEQYF. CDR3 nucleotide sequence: TGTGCCAGCAGCCAAGATGGGGCACAGGGATCCTACGAGCAGTACTTC.

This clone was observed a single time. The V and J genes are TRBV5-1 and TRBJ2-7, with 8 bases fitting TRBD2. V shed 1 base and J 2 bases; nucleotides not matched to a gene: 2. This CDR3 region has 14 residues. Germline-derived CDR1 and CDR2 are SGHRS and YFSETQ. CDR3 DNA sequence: TGCGCCAGCAGCTTGAGCGGGGGACCCTACGAGCAGTACTTC. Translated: CASSLSGGPYEQYF.

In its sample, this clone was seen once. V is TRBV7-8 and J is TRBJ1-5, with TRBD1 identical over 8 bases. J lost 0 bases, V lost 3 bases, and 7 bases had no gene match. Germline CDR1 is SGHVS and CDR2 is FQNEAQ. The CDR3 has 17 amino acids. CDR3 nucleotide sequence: TGTGCCAGCAGCTTCCGGGACAGGTCCTTTAGCAATCAGCCCCAGCATTTT. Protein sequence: CASSFRDRSFSNQPQHF.